One and the same sample provided the 30 T cell receptor beta chains below, sequenced in a study of T cells in Graves' hyperthyroidism and ophthalmopathy. From RNA transcripts, TCR beta CDR3 regions were amplified. A first-round RT-PCR of the TCR CDR3 used the HTBI primer set. TCRdb re-derived calls from the multiplex PCR reads in MiXCR, one entry per CDR3 protein. Of 560,000 or so distinct CDR3 sequences in the sample, about 20% were seen once. The source material was blood. The receptors shown here come from a middle-aged man with Graves' ophthalmopathy.

This rearrangement joins TRBV20-1 to TRBJ1-2; weak D call: TRBD1 (5 bases). Trimming removed 0 bases from V and 5 bases from J, with 16 bases in between. Germline V gives CDR1 DFQATT, CDR2 SNEGSKA (reference sequence). The CDR3 extends over 15 amino acids. The CDR3 is CSARDGFDGGYGYTF. The CDR3, as DNA: TGCAGTGCTAGAGATGGCTTCGACGGGGGATATGGCTACACCTTC.

This clonotype was picked up many times. The rearrangement links TRBV20-1 to TRBJ2-7, with 8 positions matching TRBD2. This CDR3 comprises 14 residues. Germline V gene lookup returns CDR1 DFQATT and CDR2 SNEGSKA (reference sequence). Germline trimming cut 6 bases from V and 1 base from J; bases unmatched to any gene: 8. CDR3 residues: CSASSREGSYEQYF. CDR3 nucleotide sequence: TGCAGTGCCTCAAGCCGGGAGGGGTCCTACGAGCAGTACTTC.

This sequence joins TRBV24-1 and TRBJ1-1; 8 bases map to TRBD1. Losses at the gene ends were 5 bases for V and 1 base for J; bases not matched to a gene: 5. Germline values: CDR1 KGHDR, CDR2 SFDVKD. This CDR3 has 15 amino acids. DNA of the CDR3: TGTGCCACCAGTGGTGACAGGGGCACGAACACTGAAGCTTTCTTT. This sequence encodes CATSGDRGTNTEAFF.

The CDR3 bases are TGCGCCAGCAGCTTGGCCCGTCGGGGCGCGGGGATCTTTAGCACAGATACGCAGTATTTT. Its protein product is CASSLARRGAGIFSTDTQYF. The V gene is TRBV5-1, the J gene TRBJ2-3; perhaps TRBD2 as D (6 bases). CDR1 SGHRS and CDR2 YFSETQ come from the germline V gene. This CDR3 has 20 amino acids. The V end was cut by 0 bases, the J end by 0 bases, with 23 bases between.

Concerning this clonotype itself: Given a much more abundant clone one base away, this may be a read error. The chain has TRBV20-1 and TRBJ2-1; 9 bases map to TRBD2. The V segment lost 3 bases and the J segment 9 bases; nucleotides outside the gene matches: 12. The germline V gene has CDR1 DFQATT and CDR2 SNEGSKA (reference sequence). CDR3 size: 15 residues. The CDR3 here is CSASAMAGGRSEQFF. The CDR3 bases are TGCAGTGCTAGTGCCATGGCGGGAGGGAGAAGTGAGCAGTTCTTC.

CDR3 protein: CASSLAGQFEQYF. CDR3 DNA sequence: TGTGCCAGCTCACTAGCGGGCCAATTCGAGCAGTACTTC. The rearrangement joins TRBV7-6 to TRBJ2-7; 9 nucleotides align to TRBD2. From germline, CDR1 is SGHVS and CDR2 FNYEAQ. CDR3 length: 13 residues. Losses at the gene ends were 8 bases for V and 6 bases for J; bases not matched to a gene: 8.

DNA for the CDR3: TGTGCCACCAGCAGAGCTCGGGGGGTGGGCGAGCAGTACTTC. Translated, it gives CATSRARGVGEQYF. V usage is TRBV15 and J usage is TRBJ2-7; 7 bases agree with TRBD2. Germline loops: CDR1 LNHNV, CDR2 YYDKDF (reference sequence). This CDR3 spans 14 amino acids. Trimming at V came to 1 base and at J to 6 bases, leaving 6 bases not matched to a gene.

This chain uses TRBV28 with TRBJ2-3; 10 bases match TRBD2. Germline CDR1 and CDR2: MDHEN and SYDVKM. The V segment lost 6 bases and the J segment 0 bases; nucleotides outside the gene matches: 9. There are 17 residues in the CDR3. In nucleotides, the CDR3 is TGTGCCAGCAGCGGAAGTAGCGGGAGGCCTAGCACAGATACGCAGTATTTT. Translated, it gives CASSGSSGRPSTDTQYF.

At least ten counts were recorded for this clonotype. The rearrangement uses TRBV3-1 and TRBJ2-1; D might be TRBD1 or TRBD2, each matching 5 bases. This CDR3 has 16 residues. Germline V lookup: CDR1 LGHDT, CDR2 YNNKEL (reference sequence). Trimming took 4 bases from V and 12 from J, leaving 25 bases between them. As DNA, the CDR3 is TGTGCCAGCAGCCTACTAGGGACGCCTCCGCCGCGAGGGCAGTTCTTC. It is translated as CASSLLGTPPPRGQFF.

This clonotype was counted a few times. The chain joins TRBV3-1 to TRBJ2-1; TRBD2 matches 12 bases. This CDR3 is built from 17 residues. From germline, CDR1 is LGHDT and CDR2 YNNKEL (reference sequence). V dropped 2 bases and J dropped 1; count of bases not matched to a gene: 3. CDR3 sequence: CASSQFLAGGSYNEQFF. Here the CDR3 DNA reads TGTGCCAGCAGCCAATTTCTAGCGGGAGGGTCCTACAATGAGCAGTTCTTC.

The sample holds many counts of this clonotype. The V call is TRBV27, the J call TRBJ2-3, with TRBD1 as a possible D gene (7 bases). This CDR3 has 12 amino acids. V lost 6 bases to trimming and J lost 4 bases, with 8 bases between them. The germline V gene encodes CDR1 MNHEY and CDR2 SMNVEV (reference sequence). CDR3 DNA sequence: TGTGCCAGCAGCAGGGGGGCAGATACGCAGTATTTT. As protein: CASSRGADTQYF.

This clonotype was seen many times. The CDR3 DNA sequence: TGTGCCAGCTCACCGACCGGGGCGGGAGTGGACAATGAGCAGTTCTTC. It specifies CASSPTGAGVDNEQFF. The J gene is TRBJ2-1, the V gene TRBV18; 7 nucleotides align to TRBD2. The germline V gene encodes CDR1 KGHSH and CDR2 LQKENI. This CDR3 is built from 16 residues. The V gene end was trimmed by 3 bases and the J gene end by 5 bases; junction bases not matched to a gene: 10.

The chain links TRBV6-1 to TRBJ2-2, with 7 nucleotides matching TRBD1. The length of the CDR3 is 16 residues. V gave up 4 bases and J gave up 0 bases; unmatched junction bases: 5. In germline, CDR1 is MNHNS, CDR2 SASEGT. CDR3 coding DNA: TGTGCCAGCAGTGGCCGACAGGGTCCGAACACCGGGGAGCTGTTTTTT. This codes for CASSGRQGPNTGELFF.

This clonotype was recorded at least ten times. J is TRBJ2-3 and V is TRBV5-1, with TRBD1 matching 7 bases. With V trimmed by 3 bases and J by 0 bases, 4 bases remained unmatched. The V gene's germline CDR1 is SGHRS and CDR2 YFSETQ. The CDR3 is 15 amino acids. The CDR3 coding sequence is TGCGCCAGCAGCTCATCAGGGGGAAGCACAGATACGCAGTATTTT. It is translated as CASSSSGGSTDTQYF. Filled out from reference TRBV5-1 and TRBJ2-3, the complete variable domain reads KAGVTQTPRYLIKTRGQQVTLSCSPISGHRSVSWYQQTPGQGLQFLFEYFSETQRNKGNFPGRFSGRQFSNSRSEMNVSTLELGDSALYLCASSSSGGSTDTQYFGPGTRLTVL.

This clonotype showed up many times. This chain uses TRBV20-1 with TRBJ2-7, with 10 nucleotides matching TRBD2. CDR1 DFQATT and CDR2 SNEGSKA come from the germline V gene (reference sequence). Trimming cost V 3 bases and J 0 bases; bases outside gene matches: 8. The CDR3 is 16 amino acids. The CDR3 loop reads CSARGPGLANSYEQYF. The CDR3 DNA sequence: TGCAGTGCTAGGGGCCCGGGACTAGCGAACTCCTACGAGCAGTACTTC.

The sample holds many counts of this clonotype. The chain links TRBV12-3 or TRBV12-4 to TRBJ2-3; D is uncertain. V lost 3 bases, J lost 5 bases, and 12 bases lay in between. The CDR3 loop spans 14 amino acids. The CDR3: CASSLSLPGDTQYF. The CDR3 nucleotides are TGTGCCAGCAGTTTGAGCCTACCCGGAGATACGCAGTATTTT.

A few counts support this clonotype. The V and J genes are TRBV5-1 and TRBJ2-2, with TRBD2 identical over 12 bases. V lost 1 base to trimming and J lost 3 bases; unmatched junction nucleotides: 7. CDR1 and CDR2 from the germline V gene are SGHRS and YFSETQ. The CDR3 length is 18 residues. The CDR3 sequence is CASSLLLAGGGDTGELFF. In DNA form, the CDR3 reads TGCGCCAGCAGCTTGTTACTAGCGGGAGGTGGGGACACCGGGGAGCTGTTTTTT.

This clonotype was counted at least ten times. The chain is built from TRBV6-1 and TRBJ2-3; D remains unclear. With 4 bases removed from V and 5 bases from J, the gap between germline ends came to 13 bases. The germline V gene encodes CDR1 MNHNS and CDR2 SASEGT. The CDR3 spans 14 residues. CDR3 protein: CASSAPRREDTQYF. The CDR3 nucleotides read TGTGCCAGCAGTGCTCCCAGACGAGAAGATACGCAGTATTTT.

This clonotype appeared many times. V gene TRBV12-3 or TRBV12-4 combines with J gene TRBJ2-1; TRBD2 aligns across 15 bases. This CDR3 contains 16 residues. The trim removed 6 bases at V and 4 bases at J, leaving 4 bases unmatched. The CDR3 loop is CASRAGTSGRYNEQFF. The CDR3 DNA sequence: TGTGCCAGCAGGGCCGGGACTAGCGGGAGGTACAATGAGCAGTTCTTC.

Turning to this clonotype: This could be a read error, since a much larger clone is one nucleotide away. CDR3 sequence reads: CASSHTRLGRAYNEQFF. CDR3 bases: TGTGCCAGCAGTCATACCAGACTAGGAAGGGCCTACAATGAGCAGTTCTTC. The rearrangement uses TRBV6-2 or TRBV6-3 and TRBJ2-1; maybe TRBD2 (6 bases). Trimming cost V 5 bases and J 2 bases, with 19 bases left between them. The CDR3 runs to 17 residues. Germline lookup yields CDR1 MNHEY and CDR2 SVGEGT.

This clonotype was observed at least ten times. The chain has TRBV7-2 and TRBJ2-3; TRBD1 agrees at 12 bases. This CDR3 comprises 17 residues. The V gene's germline CDR1 is SGHTA and CDR2 FQGNSA. V shed 1 base and J 2 bases; nucleotides not matched to a gene: 4. CDR3 loop: CASSLVGTGGPTDTQYF. CDR3 in DNA: TGTGCCAGCAGCTTAGTTGGGACAGGGGGCCCCACAGATACGCAGTATTTT. The entire variable domain, with the rest obtained from reference TRBV7-2 and TRBJ2-3, is as follows: GAGVSQSPSNKVTEKGKDVELRCDPISGHTALYWYRQSLGQGLEFLIYFQGNSAPDKSGLPSDRFSAERTGGSVSTLTIQRTQQEDSAVYLCASSLVGTGGPTDTQYFGPGTRLTVL.

This clonotype was recorded a few times. This chain connects TRBV28 to TRBJ2-1, with 8 bases fitting TRBD2. The CDR3 sequence is 16 residues long. Looked up from germline, CDR1 is MDHEN and CDR2 is SYDVKM. The V segment lost 4 bases and the J segment 1 base; nucleotides outside the gene matches: 6. The DNA of the CDR3 is TGTGCCAGCAGTTCAATCTTAGCGGGGTCCTACAATGAGCAGTTCTTC. Its protein product is CASSSILAGSYNEQFF.

This clonotype has just a few counts. This rearrangement joins TRBV5-6 to TRBJ1-2, with D possibly matching TRBD1 (5 bases). Germline assignment: CDR1 SGHDT and CDR2 YYEEEE. The length of the CDR3 is 15 residues. Trimming left V 0 bases short and J 6 bases short, with 15 bases between. CDR3 region: CASSLAAAQGHGYTF. CDR3 nucleotides: TGTGCCAGCAGCTTGGCCGCGGCCCAGGGCCATGGCTACACCTTC. Full variable domain (remainder filled in from reference TRBV5-6 and TRBJ1-2): DAGVTQSPTHLIKTRGQQVTLRCSPKSGHDTVSWYQQALGQGPQFIFQYYEEEERQRGNFPDRFSGHQFPNYSSELNVNALLLGDSALYLCASSLAAAQGHGYTFGSGTRLTVV.

At least ten counts were recorded for this clonotype. The chain couples TRBV14 to TRBJ2-3; 10 nucleotides agree with TRBD1. This CDR3 region has 13 residues. Germline V gene sequence: CDR1 SGHDN, CDR2 FVKESK. V lost 8 bases to trimming and J lost 1 base; unmatched junction nucleotides: 0. CDR3 loop: CASGTGGTDTQYF. The CDR3 DNA sequence: TGTGCCAGCGGGACAGGGGGCACAGATACGCAGTATTTT.

This clonotype was detected only a few times. The chain uses TRBV7-3 and TRBJ1-6; D is unclear. This CDR3 contains 15 residues. In germline, CDR1 is SGHTA, CDR2 FQGTGA. Trimming cost V 2 bases and J 8 bases, with 13 bases left between them. The CDR3 DNA reads TGTGCCAGCAGCTTATCAACGCCAGAGTATTCACCCCTCCACTTT. This encodes CASSLSTPEYSPLHF.

This clonotype has a handful of counts. The CDR3 nucleotides read TGTGCCAGTAGTCCCCAGTGGACAGGCAGGGAGACCCAGTACTTC. Encoded protein: CASSPQWTGRETQYF. This chain links TRBV19 with TRBJ2-5, with 7 bases aligning to TRBD1. V dropped 5 bases and J dropped 5; count of bases not matched to a gene: 11. CDR1 is LNHDA, CDR2 SQIVND, per germline (reference sequence). The CDR3 is 15 amino acids. The entire variable domain, with the rest obtained from reference TRBV19 and TRBJ2-5, is as follows: DGGITQSPKYLFRKEGQNVTLSCEQNLNHDAMYWYRQDPGQGLRLIYYSQIVNDFQKGDIAEGYSVSREKKESFPLTVTSAQKNPTAFYLCASSPQWTGRETQYFGPGTRLLVL.

In DNA, the CDR3 is TGTGCCAGCAGCTTTCTTGGGACAGAGGGCCCAGATACGCAGTATTTT. Its translation is CASSFLGTEGPDTQYF. J is TRBJ2-3 and V is TRBV5-8; the match to TRBD1 covers 7 bases. Unmatched junction bases numbered 10, after V lost 2 bases and J lost 4 bases. The CDR3 runs to 16 residues. Germline V gene sequence: CDR1 SGHTS, CDR2 YDEGEE.

This clonotype has at least ten counts. This chain uses TRBV28 with TRBJ2-7; D remains unclear. Germline CDR1 reads MDHEN; CDR2 reads SYDVKM. V lost 6 bases, J lost 0 bases, and 15 bases lay in between. This CDR3 contains 15 residues. The CDR3 DNA sequence: TGTGCCAGCAGCTCGAGCGCGTTTAGCTCCTACGAGCAGTACTTC. Translation: CASSSSAFSSYEQYF.

This clonotype has just a few counts. The chain employs TRBV29-1 and TRBJ2-3; 9 bases are shared with TRBD1. The CDR3 has 15 residues. The V segment lost 6 bases and the J segment 0 bases; nucleotides outside the gene matches: 7. In germline, CDR1 is SQVTM, CDR2 ANQGSEA. CDR3 in amino acids: CSVNRGPKSTDTQYF. The CDR3 region has the DNA TGCAGCGTAAACAGGGGGCCAAAGAGCACAGATACGCAGTATTTT.

The chain employs TRBV7-9 and TRBJ2-1; 7 nucleotides align to TRBD2. The CDR3 spans 14 residues. V shed 4 bases, J shed 5 bases, and the junction held 5 bases outside the gene matches. CDR1 and CDR2 from the germline V gene are SEHNR and FQNEAQ (reference sequence). The CDR3 DNA sequence: TGTGCCAGCAGCTCAGGGACTACTAACAATGAGCAGTTCTTC. Translation gives CASSSGTTNNEQFF.